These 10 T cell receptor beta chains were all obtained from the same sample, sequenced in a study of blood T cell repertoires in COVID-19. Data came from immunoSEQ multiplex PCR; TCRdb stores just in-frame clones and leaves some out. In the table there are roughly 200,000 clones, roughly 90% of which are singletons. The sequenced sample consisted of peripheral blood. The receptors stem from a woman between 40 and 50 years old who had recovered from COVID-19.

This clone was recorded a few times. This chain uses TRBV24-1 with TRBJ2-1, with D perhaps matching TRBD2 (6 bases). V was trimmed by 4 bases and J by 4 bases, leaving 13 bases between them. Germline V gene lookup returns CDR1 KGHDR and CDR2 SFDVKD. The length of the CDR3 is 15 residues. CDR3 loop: CATSDTAGTYNEQFF. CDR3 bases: TGTGCCACCAGTGACACGGCAGGGACTTACAATGAGCAGTTCTTC.

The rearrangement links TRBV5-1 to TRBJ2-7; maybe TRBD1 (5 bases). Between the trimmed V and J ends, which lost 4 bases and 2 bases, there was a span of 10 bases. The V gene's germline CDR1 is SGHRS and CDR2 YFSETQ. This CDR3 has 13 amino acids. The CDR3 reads CASSPRQPYEQYF. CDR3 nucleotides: TGCGCCAGCAGCCCCCGACAGCCCTACGAGCAGTACTTC.

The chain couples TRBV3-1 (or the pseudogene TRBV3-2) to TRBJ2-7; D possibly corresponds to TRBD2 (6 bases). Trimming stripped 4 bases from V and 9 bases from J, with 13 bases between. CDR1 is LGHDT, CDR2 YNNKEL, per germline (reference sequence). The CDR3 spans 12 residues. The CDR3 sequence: CASSPGTSWQYF. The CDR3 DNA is TGTGCCAGCAGCCCCGGGACTTCCTGGCAGTACTTC.

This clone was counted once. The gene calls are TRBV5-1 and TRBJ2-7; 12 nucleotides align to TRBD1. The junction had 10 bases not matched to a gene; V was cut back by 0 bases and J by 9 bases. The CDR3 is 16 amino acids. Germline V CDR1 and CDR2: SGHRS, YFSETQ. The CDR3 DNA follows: TGCGCCAGCAGCTTGGGGGGACAGGGGGCTTTCGGACGGCAGTACTTC. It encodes CASSLGGQGAFGRQYF. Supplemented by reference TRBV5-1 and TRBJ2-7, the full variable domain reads KAGVTQTPRYLIKTRGQQVTLSCSPISGHRSVSWYQQTPGQGLQFLFEYFSETQRNKGNFPGRFSGRQFSNSRSEMNVSTLELGDSALYLCASSLGGQGAFGRQYFGPGTRLTVT.

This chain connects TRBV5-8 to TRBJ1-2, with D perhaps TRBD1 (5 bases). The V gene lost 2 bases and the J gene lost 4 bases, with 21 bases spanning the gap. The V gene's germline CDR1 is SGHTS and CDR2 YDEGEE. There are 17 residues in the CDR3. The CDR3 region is CASSLDSGGRVIYGYTF. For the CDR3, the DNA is TGTGCCAGCAGCTTAGATTCGGGTGGCAGGGTCATCTATGGCTACACCTTC.

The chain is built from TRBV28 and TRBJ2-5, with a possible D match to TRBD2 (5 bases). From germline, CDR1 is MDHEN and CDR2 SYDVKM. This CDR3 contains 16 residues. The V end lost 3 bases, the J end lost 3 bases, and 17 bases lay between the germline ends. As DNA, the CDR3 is TGTGCCAGCAGTTTCTCCTCGGGGATCCGGGAAGAGACCCAGTACTTC. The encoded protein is CASSFSSGIREETQYF.

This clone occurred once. The CDR3 spells CASTSGPNTGELFF. In DNA, the CDR3 is TGTGCCAGCACTAGCGGGCCCAACACCGGGGAGCTGTTTTTT. This chain joins TRBV6-5 and TRBJ2-2; 8 bases fit TRBD2. The CDR3 length is 14 residues. V lost 7 bases to trimming and J lost 2 bases; unmatched junction nucleotides: 3. Germline CDR1 is MNHEY and CDR2 is SVGAGI.

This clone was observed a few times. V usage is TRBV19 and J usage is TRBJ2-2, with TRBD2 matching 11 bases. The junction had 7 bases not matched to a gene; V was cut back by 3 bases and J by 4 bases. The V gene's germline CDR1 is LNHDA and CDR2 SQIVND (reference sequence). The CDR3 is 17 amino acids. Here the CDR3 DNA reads TGTGCCAGTAGTATTTCGGGACTAGCGGTATCCACCGGGGAGCTGTTTTTT. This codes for CASSISGLAVSTGELFF.

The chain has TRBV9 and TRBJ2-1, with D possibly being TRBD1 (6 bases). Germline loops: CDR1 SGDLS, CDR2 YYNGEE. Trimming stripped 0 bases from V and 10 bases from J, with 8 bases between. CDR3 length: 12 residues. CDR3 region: CASSVVRGEQFF. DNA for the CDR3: TGTGCCAGCAGCGTAGTCAGGGGCGAGCAGTTCTTC. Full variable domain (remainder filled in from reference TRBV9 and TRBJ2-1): DSGVTQTPKHLITATGQRVTLRCSPRSGDLSVYWYQQSLDQGLQFLIQYYNGEERAKGNILERFSAQQFPDLHSELNLSSLELGDSALYFCASSVVRGEQFFGPGTRLTVL.

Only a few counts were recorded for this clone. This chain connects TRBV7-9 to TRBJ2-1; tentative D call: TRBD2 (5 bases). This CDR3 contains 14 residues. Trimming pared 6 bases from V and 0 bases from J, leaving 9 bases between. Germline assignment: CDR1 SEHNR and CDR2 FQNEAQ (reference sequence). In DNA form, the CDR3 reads TGTGCCAGCAGTGGAGGATCCTCCTACAATGAGCAGTTCTTC. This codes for CASSGGSSYNEQFF.